This TCR beta chain derives from a study of shared clonotypes between healthy human individuals. Whole-study results and caveats: Tissue TCR repertoires likely differ from these blood-only repertoires. The donor pool, a small one, limited the genetic and exposure-history diversity represented.

The run depth of the assay was deep. The table came from immunoSEQ multiplex PCR; TCRdb's copy has only in-frame clones and leaves some out. Here the sample spans around 700,000 clones, just over 90% being singletons. Naive-designated CD8 cells lacked CD45RO, were positively enriched for CCR7, and omitted terminally differentiated effector memory CD45RA+ cells. The healthy adult donors were HIV-negative and reported no recent acute infections or vaccinations. The V segment lost 0 bases and the J segment 0 bases; nucleotides outside the gene matches: 2. Per germline, CDR1 SGHRS and CDR2 YFSETQ. This CDR3 is 16 amino acids long. A note on this clone: Its cognate antigen is unknown.

The clonotype originates from a man in his thirties or forties in good health. The chain employs TRBV5-1 and TRBJ2-5, with 10 nucleotides matching TRBD2. Material: naive CD8+ T cells sorted from blood. CDR3 bases: TGCGCCAGCAGCTTGGGGCTAGCGGGGGACCAAGAGACCCAGTACTTC. It codes for CASSLGLAGDQETQYF.